A selection of T cell receptor beta chains follows, all from one sample in a study of Ad26.COV2.S vaccination and SARS-CoV-2 variants. Sequenced by immunoSEQ multiplex PCR; TCRdb stores in-frame clones only, minus some. Counted here are about 280,000 clones, 70% to 90% occurring once; the ten biggest clones make up about 3.1%. This specimen consisted of peripheral blood, obtained in a trial of Ad26.COV2.S vaccine versus placebo. These receptors came from a person aged 18-65 years who received the Ad26.COV2.S COVID-19 vaccine or a placebo. CDR3s include the opening cysteine and the closing phenylalanine or tryptophan. Each record gives: D gene, clone size, J gene, V gene, CDR3 DNA, CDR3 protein. The D gene is left open where the match is weak. Where a row states a size, it is once, few, many or the class of an expanded clone; other rows omit it.

d_gene: NA
abundance: NA
j_gene: TRBJ2-2
v_gene: TRBV9
CDR3nt: TGTGCCAGCAGCGTAAGGGCCGGGGGCGCCGGGGAGCTGTTTTTT
CDR3aa: CASSVRAGGAGELFF

d_gene: NA
abundance: once
j_gene: TRBJ1-4
v_gene: TRBV5-1
CDR3nt: TGCGCCAGCAGCTTCGGTCCAACTAATGAAAAACTGTTTTTT
CDR3aa: CASSFGPTNEKLFF

d_gene: NA
abundance: NA
j_gene: TRBJ2-1
v_gene: TRBV19
CDR3nt: TGTGCCAGTAGTCCGGGACTCAATGAGCAGTTCTTC
CDR3aa: CASSPGLNEQFF

d_gene: NA
abundance: NA
j_gene: TRBJ2-1
v_gene: TRBV12-3/TRBV12-4
CDR3nt: TGTGCCAGCAGCTTCAGGGGGGGCAAGTTCTTC
CDR3aa: CASSFRGGKFF

d_gene: NA
abundance: NA
j_gene: TRBJ1-1
v_gene: TRBV9
CDR3nt: TGTGCCAGCAGCGTCACGGTGGGCACTGAAGCTTTCTTT
CDR3aa: CASSVTVGTEAFF

d_gene: NA
abundance: NA
j_gene: TRBJ2-1
v_gene: TRBV20-1
CDR3nt: TGCAGTGCTAGTTCTAGCGAGGATTACAATGAGCAGTTCTTC
CDR3aa: CSASSSEDYNEQFF

d_gene: TRBD1
abundance: NA
j_gene: TRBJ2-2
v_gene: TRBV13
CDR3nt: TGTGCCAGCAGCTTAGGGACGACAGGGGACCCCACCGGGGAGCTGTTTTTT
CDR3aa: CASSLGTTGDPTGELFF

d_gene: TRBD1
abundance: NA
j_gene: TRBJ2-7
v_gene: TRBV6-5
CDR3nt: TGTGCCAGCAGTTACGAACAGGGGATATCCTACGAGCAGTACTTC
CDR3aa: CASSYEQGISYEQYF

d_gene: NA
abundance: NA
j_gene: TRBJ2-1
v_gene: TRBV2
CDR3nt: TGTGCCAGCAGCGACTACCTAAGAGCGGGGCAGTTCTTC
CDR3aa: CASSDYLRAGQFF

d_gene: NA
abundance: few
j_gene: TRBJ1-1
v_gene: TRBV12-5
CDR3nt: TGTGCTAGTCTCAGACACTACGATCGGGCCATCACAATGAACACTGAAGCTTTCTTT
CDR3aa: CASLRHYDRAITMNTEAFF

d_gene: TRBD2
abundance: once
j_gene: TRBJ2-1
v_gene: TRBV27
CDR3nt: TGTGCCAGCAGTTTATTCCCGGGACTTCCGGGACTAGCGGGAGGGCCAAACAATGAGCAGTTCTTC
CDR3aa: CASSLFPGLPGLAGGPNNEQFF

d_gene: NA
abundance: NA
j_gene: TRBJ1-2
v_gene: TRBV5-3
CDR3nt: TGTGCCAGAAGCTCGCCGCGCAGGGGTTGGTATGGCTACACCTTC
CDR3aa: CARSSPRRGWYGYTF

d_gene: TRBD1
abundance: NA
j_gene: TRBJ1-2
v_gene: TRBV5-4
CDR3nt: TGTGCCAGCAGCGGCCGACAGGGGGGGTACTATGGCTACACCTTC
CDR3aa: CASSGRQGGYYGYTF

d_gene: NA
abundance: NA
j_gene: TRBJ2-4
v_gene: TRBV5-6
CDR3nt: TGTGCCAGCAGCTTGTTAGCGGCGGACAAAAACATTCAGTACTTC
CDR3aa: CASSLLAADKNIQYF

d_gene: NA
abundance: NA
j_gene: TRBJ1-4
v_gene: TRBV5-1
CDR3nt: TGCGCCAGTAGTCCAGGGAGCCTACTCGAAAAACTGTTTTTT
CDR3aa: CASSPGSLLEKLFF

d_gene: NA
abundance: NA
j_gene: TRBJ2-7
v_gene: TRBV6-5
CDR3nt: TGTGCCAGCAGCCAAGCTCCCAGTAACTACGAGCAGTACTTC
CDR3aa: CASSQAPSNYEQYF

d_gene: NA
abundance: NA
j_gene: TRBJ1-2
v_gene: TRBV7-2
CDR3nt: TGTGCCAGCAGCTTAGAGGGCAGATGGGGCTACACCTTC
CDR3aa: CASSLEGRWGYTF

d_gene: NA
abundance: NA
j_gene: TRBJ1-4
v_gene: TRBV29-1
CDR3nt: TGCAGCGTCCTGGGGTCCCTATCATCTAATGAAAAACTGTTTTTT
CDR3aa: CSVLGSLSSNEKLFF

d_gene: TRBD2
abundance: NA
j_gene: TRBJ2-5
v_gene: TRBV28
CDR3nt: TGTGCCAGCAGTTTTTCTCTCGGGGGGTCGGAGACCCAGTACTTC
CDR3aa: CASSFSLGGSETQYF

d_gene: NA
abundance: NA
j_gene: TRBJ2-5
v_gene: TRBV5-1
CDR3nt: TGCGCCAGCAGGAACCAGGTAGAAGAGACCCAGTACTTC
CDR3aa: CASRNQVEETQYF

d_gene: NA
abundance: NA
j_gene: TRBJ1-5
v_gene: TRBV30
CDR3nt: TGTGCCTGGAGTGTAGTCAATCAGCCCCAGCATTTT
CDR3aa: CAWSVVNQPQHF

d_gene: NA
abundance: NA
j_gene: TRBJ1-2
v_gene: TRBV5-6
CDR3nt: TGTGCCAGCAGCTTGTGGGGGGACTATGGCTACACCTTC
CDR3aa: CASSLWGDYGYTF

d_gene: TRBD2
abundance: NA
j_gene: TRBJ2-1
v_gene: TRBV6-6
CDR3nt: TGTGCCAGCAGTTACTCCCAGCGGGGAGGGTACAATGAGCAGTTCTTC
CDR3aa: CASSYSQRGGYNEQFF

d_gene: NA
abundance: once
j_gene: TRBJ2-7
v_gene: TRBV7-2
CDR3nt: TGTGCCAGCAGCTTAGCGATTCCAGCCTACGAGCAGTACTTC
CDR3aa: CASSLAIPAYEQYF

d_gene: NA
abundance: NA
j_gene: TRBJ2-7
v_gene: TRBV7-2
CDR3nt: TGTGCCAGCAGCTTAAAGGTAGTCTACGAGCAGTACTTC
CDR3aa: CASSLKVVYEQYF

d_gene: NA
abundance: NA
j_gene: TRBJ2-7
v_gene: TRBV7-2
CDR3nt: TGTGCCAGCAGCTTAGGACCCGGGACTGACTACGAGCAGTACTTC
CDR3aa: CASSLGPGTDYEQYF

d_gene: TRBD1
abundance: NA
j_gene: TRBJ2-7
v_gene: TRBV5-1
CDR3nt: TGCGCCAGCAGCGTGACAGGGTTCGCCTACGAGCAGTACTTC
CDR3aa: CASSVTGFAYEQYF

d_gene: TRBD2
abundance: NA
j_gene: TRBJ2-1
v_gene: TRBV6-6
CDR3nt: TGTGCCAGTTCGTTGCGGGGGGCCCATGAGCAGTTCTTC
CDR3aa: CASSLRGAHEQFF

d_gene: NA
abundance: NA
j_gene: TRBJ2-5
v_gene: TRBV5-3
CDR3nt: TGTGCCAGAAGCTCCTCTGTGCGGGGCACCCAAGAGACCCAGTACTTC
CDR3aa: CARSSSVRGTQETQYF

d_gene: NA
abundance: once
j_gene: TRBJ2-5
v_gene: TRBV2
CDR3nt: TGTGCCAGCAGTGATGAGGTTGCAGAGACCCAGTACTTC
CDR3aa: CASSDEVAETQYF

d_gene: NA
abundance: NA
j_gene: TRBJ1-2
v_gene: TRBV19
CDR3nt: TGTGCCAGTAGTCCCCAGGGCGTCTATGGCTACACCTTC
CDR3aa: CASSPQGVYGYTF

d_gene: NA
abundance: NA
j_gene: TRBJ2-7
v_gene: TRBV6-2/TRBV6-3
CDR3nt: TGTGCCAGCAGTTACGAAGCGGTTTATGCCTACGAGCAGTACTTC
CDR3aa: CASSYEAVYAYEQYF

d_gene: NA
abundance: few
j_gene: TRBJ1-6
v_gene: TRBV28
CDR3nt: TGTGCCAGCAGTTCTGGTCAGCCGAATTCACCCCTCCACTTT
CDR3aa: CASSSGQPNSPLHF

d_gene: NA
abundance: NA
j_gene: TRBJ2-1
v_gene: TRBV5-1
CDR3nt: TGCGCCAGCAGCTTGGGGGCCACTGAGCAGTTCTTC
CDR3aa: CASSLGATEQFF

d_gene: TRBD2
abundance: NA
j_gene: TRBJ2-5
v_gene: TRBV7-7
CDR3nt: TGTGCTAGCAGCTTAGGGTTAGCGGGGGGCCAAGAGACCCAGTACTTC
CDR3aa: CASSLGLAGGQETQYF

d_gene: NA
abundance: NA
j_gene: TRBJ2-7
v_gene: TRBV11-2
CDR3nt: TGTGCCAGCAGCTTAGAAAGGGGTAGGAAGTACTTC
CDR3aa: CASSLERGRKYF

d_gene: NA
abundance: many
j_gene: TRBJ1-2
v_gene: TRBV28
CDR3nt: TGTGCCAGCAGTTCCTCCTCCCAGGGAGGCACTGGCTACACCTTC
CDR3aa: CASSSSSQGGTGYTF

d_gene: TRBD1
abundance: NA
j_gene: TRBJ1-6
v_gene: TRBV5-1
CDR3nt: TGCGCCAGTGCCGGACAGGGGAGCAATTCACCCCTCCACTTT
CDR3aa: CASAGQGSNSPLHF

d_gene: NA
abundance: NA
j_gene: TRBJ1-2
v_gene: TRBV24-1
CDR3nt: TGTGCAAGGGGACAATGCTATGGCTACACCTTC
CDR3aa: CARGQCYGYTF

d_gene: NA
abundance: NA
j_gene: TRBJ1-3
v_gene: TRBV7-2
CDR3nt: TGTGCCAGCAGCTTATGGAACGGAAACACCATATATTTT
CDR3aa: CASSLWNGNTIYF

d_gene: TRBD2
abundance: NA
j_gene: TRBJ2-4
v_gene: TRBV7-2
CDR3nt: TGTGCCAGCAGCTCTAGGGGACTAGCGGGAGGGCCGGGCATTCAGTACTTC
CDR3aa: CASSSRGLAGGPGIQYF

d_gene: NA
abundance: NA
j_gene: TRBJ2-1
v_gene: TRBV6-5
CDR3nt: TGTGCCAGCAGTTACAACGGGATGGAGTTCTTC
CDR3aa: CASSYNGMEFF

d_gene: NA
abundance: NA
j_gene: TRBJ2-1
v_gene: TRBV25-1
CDR3nt: TGTGCCAGCAGTGAATATAGGGCAGGGGCCGATGAGCAGTTCTTC
CDR3aa: CASSEYRAGADEQFF

d_gene: TRBD2
abundance: NA
j_gene: TRBJ2-2
v_gene: TRBV24-1
CDR3nt: TGTGCCACCAGTGACACCGGGACTAGCGGGCTGACCGGGGAGCTGTTTTTT
CDR3aa: CATSDTGTSGLTGELFF

d_gene: TRBD1
abundance: NA
j_gene: TRBJ2-6
v_gene: TRBV11-2
CDR3nt: TGTGCCAGCAGCGCAAGCAAAGGGGGCGCTGGGGCCAACGTCCTGACTTTC
CDR3aa: CASSASKGGAGANVLTF

d_gene: TRBD2
abundance: NA
j_gene: TRBJ2-7
v_gene: TRBV12-5
CDR3nt: TGTGCTAGTGGTTTGATTGCGGGAGGGGTCGCCGAGCAGTACTTC
CDR3aa: CASGLIAGGVAEQYF

d_gene: TRBD2
abundance: NA
j_gene: TRBJ2-3
v_gene: TRBV3-1/TRBV3-2
CDR3nt: TGTGCCAGCAGACCACATGTTAGCGGGGGGGCACCAGATACGCAGTATTTT
CDR3aa: CASRPHVSGGAPDTQYF

d_gene: TRBD1
abundance: NA
j_gene: TRBJ2-1
v_gene: TRBV9
CDR3nt: TGTGCCAGCAGCGCAGGGACAGCTTTCGGACGAAGCTCCTACAATGAGCAGTTCTTC
CDR3aa: CASSAGTAFGRSSYNEQFF

d_gene: TRBD2
abundance: NA
j_gene: TRBJ2-7
v_gene: TRBV2
CDR3nt: TGTGCCAGCAGTGCCCCTCCGACCGGGACTAGCGGGAGCGCGTGGGGAGAGCAGTACTTC
CDR3aa: CASSAPPTGTSGSAWGEQYF

d_gene: TRBD1
abundance: NA
j_gene: TRBJ2-2
v_gene: TRBV11-2
CDR3nt: TGTGCCAGCAGAAGGGGGCCGAACACCGGGGAGCTGTTTTTT
CDR3aa: CASRRGPNTGELFF

d_gene: TRBD1
abundance: NA
j_gene: TRBJ2-1
v_gene: TRBV29-1
CDR3nt: TGCAGTTCGGGACAGTTAGATGAGCAGTTCTTC
CDR3aa: CSSGQLDEQFF

d_gene: NA
abundance: NA
j_gene: TRBJ2-5
v_gene: TRBV5-1
CDR3nt: TGCGCCAGCAGCTTGACAGGGCCTCTACAAGAGACCCAGTACTTC
CDR3aa: CASSLTGPLQETQYF

d_gene: NA
abundance: NA
j_gene: TRBJ2-7
v_gene: TRBV7-3
CDR3nt: TGTGCCAGCAGCCTTCAGTGGGGGCCCTCTTACGAGCAGTACTTC
CDR3aa: CASSLQWGPSYEQYF

d_gene: NA
abundance: once
j_gene: TRBJ2-5
v_gene: TRBV11-3
CDR3nt: TGTGCCAGCAGCTTCTCCGGAGGACGAGCCCAGGAGACCCAGTACTTC
CDR3aa: CASSFSGGRAQETQYF

d_gene: TRBD1
abundance: NA
j_gene: TRBJ1-3
v_gene: TRBV3-1/TRBV3-2
CDR3nt: TGTGCCAGCAGCCGGGACAGGGTTATTGGAAACACCATATATTTT
CDR3aa: CASSRDRVIGNTIYF

d_gene: TRBD1
abundance: NA
j_gene: TRBJ1-2
v_gene: TRBV30
CDR3nt: TGTGCCTGGTCCCCGGGACAGGGGGCTGGGGGCTACACCTTC
CDR3aa: CAWSPGQGAGGYTF

d_gene: NA
abundance: NA
j_gene: TRBJ2-6
v_gene: TRBV18
CDR3nt: TGTGCCAGCTCACCAACCGGGGCCAACGTCCTGACTTTC
CDR3aa: CASSPTGANVLTF

d_gene: TRBD2
abundance: NA
j_gene: TRBJ2-1
v_gene: TRBV4-1
CDR3nt: TGCGCCAGCAGCAGGGGTCTAGCGGGAGCCTACAATGAGCAGTTCTTC
CDR3aa: CASSRGLAGAYNEQFF

d_gene: NA
abundance: NA
j_gene: TRBJ1-2
v_gene: TRBV2
CDR3nt: TGTGCCAGCAGTGAATCCGGGCGGGGCTACACCTTC
CDR3aa: CASSESGRGYTF

d_gene: NA
abundance: once
j_gene: TRBJ1-2
v_gene: TRBV6-5
CDR3nt: TGTGCCAGCAGCAGAACAGTTACCTCTTATGGCTACACCTTC
CDR3aa: CASSRTVTSYGYTF